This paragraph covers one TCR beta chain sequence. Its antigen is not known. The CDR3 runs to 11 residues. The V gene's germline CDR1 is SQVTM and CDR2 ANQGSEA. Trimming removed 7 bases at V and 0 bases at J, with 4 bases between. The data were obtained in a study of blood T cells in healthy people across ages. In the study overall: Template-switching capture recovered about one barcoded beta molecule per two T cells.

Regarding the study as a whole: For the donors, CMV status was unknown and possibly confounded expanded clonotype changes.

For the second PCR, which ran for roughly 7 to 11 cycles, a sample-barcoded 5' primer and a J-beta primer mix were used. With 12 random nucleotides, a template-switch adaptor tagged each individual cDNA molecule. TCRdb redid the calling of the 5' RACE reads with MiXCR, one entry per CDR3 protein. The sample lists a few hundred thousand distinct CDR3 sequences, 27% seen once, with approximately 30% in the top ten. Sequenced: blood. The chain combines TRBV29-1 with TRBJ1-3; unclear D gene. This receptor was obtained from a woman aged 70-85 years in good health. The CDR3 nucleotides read TGCAGCGGACACTCTGGAAACACCATATATTTT. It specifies CSGHSGNTIYF.